This T cell receptor beta chain was retrieved from a study of CD8 T cells in ankylosing spondylitis (TCRdb year 2017). With regard to the full study: The study profiled T cell receptor beta repertoires in healthy donors and ankylosing spondylitis patients to find disease-linked TCR variants. Peripheral blood was sampled, and synovial fluid was additionally collected from ankylosing spondylitis patients. In total, the full study cohort was made up of roughly 100 healthy donors and more than 20 ankylosing spondylitis patients.

In this sample, this clonotype turned up many times. Its cognate antigen has yet to be identified. No base-level quality is on record; no much larger clone is a single base apart. The germline V gene (reference sequence) supplies CDR1 DFQATT and CDR2 SNEGSKA. The CDR3 holds 14 amino acids from the cysteine to the phenylalanine. The CDR3 DNA has 42 bases and is translated from base 1. Trimming takes 1 base from V and 5 bases from J, and the germline ends sit 11 bases apart. What the work shows at the level of the full study, not this receptor alone: A TCR beta motif made up of several highly homologous amino acid variants appeared to be characteristic of blood from ankylosing spondylitis patients. A CD8+ phenotype was shown by the disease-linked clones, which were found at relatively low frequencies in peripheral blood. Significant enrichment of the disease-linked clones was reported in matched synovial fluid samples from ankylosing spondylitis patients. Some of the motif variants had been reported before in the synovial fluid and blood of reactive arthritis patients, a finding that suggests common disease-initiation mechanisms.

Instrument used: Illumina HiSeq 2500. Quantitative 5'-RACE with molecular barcodes was used to prepare TCR beta libraries. Turning to the authors' computational methods: A new computational method, built on a probabilistic model of VDJ rearrangement, was used to identify disease-linked TCR variants. TCRdb reprocessing: public reads trimmed at Q25 with fastp, clones called with MiXCR, in-frame beta chains kept. Every distinct CDR3 protein forms one entry, paired with its most common genes and DNA. What appears here as the V and J calls and clone size reflects TCRdb's work, not the paper's. The sample data list fewer than 550,000 distinct CDR3 sequences, and about 5.7% of these were observed just once. The ten largest clones represent approximately 4% of the sample.

The receptor chain draws on TRBV20-1 and TRBJ2-2, with the D call tentatively TRBD1 or TRBD2, each fitting 6 bases. The source of this sequence is a male donor with ankylosing spondylitis. Source material: blood, either unsorted or a sorted T cell fraction (not recorded which). CDR3 region: CSARAWGATGELFF. The base sequence is TGCAGTGCTAGAGCTTGGGGGGCGACCGGGGAGCTGTTTTTT.